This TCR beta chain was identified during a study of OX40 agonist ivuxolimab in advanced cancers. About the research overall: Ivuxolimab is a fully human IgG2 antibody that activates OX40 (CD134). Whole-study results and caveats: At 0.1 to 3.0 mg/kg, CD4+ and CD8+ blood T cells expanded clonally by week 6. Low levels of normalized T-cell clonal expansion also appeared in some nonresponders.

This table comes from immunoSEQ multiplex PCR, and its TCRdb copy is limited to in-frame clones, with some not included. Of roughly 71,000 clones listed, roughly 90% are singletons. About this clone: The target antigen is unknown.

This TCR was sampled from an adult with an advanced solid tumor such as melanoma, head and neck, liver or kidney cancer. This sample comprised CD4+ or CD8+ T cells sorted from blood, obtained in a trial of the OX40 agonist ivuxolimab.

As DNA, the CDR3 is TGTGCCAGCAGTGGACAGTTAGTGGCATCTGAAGCTTTCTTT. Its protein is CASSGQLVASEAFF. The chain joins TRBV2 to TRBJ1-1, with D perhaps TRBD1 (5 bases). The CDR3 has 14 residues. Germline-derived CDR1 and CDR2 are SNHLY and FYNNEI. V lost 4 bases to trimming and J lost 6 bases, with 15 bases between them.